This T cell receptor beta chain is from a study of blood T cell repertoires in COVID-19. About the research overall: Italy, Spain and the United States were the sources of the convalescent and acute COVID-19 samples. PBMCs, B-cell-depleted T cells, or T cells were the source of the cDNA or gDNA that made up the material.

Unmatched junction bases numbered 10, after V lost 4 bases and J lost 4 bases. Germline lookup yields CDR1 SGHTS and CDR2 YDEGEE. The CDR3 consists of 16 residues. In the original workflow: Cell counts per sample came from amplifying reference gene primers. Here immunoSEQ multiplex PCR was the method, and the copy in TCRdb shows in-frame clones only, minus some. The V and J calls and clone size come from that table; D and trimming were worked out from the DNA. The sample has approximately 230,000 clones; about 91% are singletons. Followed over time, Seattle patients had been enrolled while infection was active.

The sequencing sample was made of peripheral blood. V and J are TRBV5-8 and TRBJ2-3, with 9 nucleotides matching TRBD2. The receptor was isolated from a woman in her twenties or thirties with COVID-19, enrolled during active disease. CDR3: CASSPRGSGSSDTQYF. CDR3 DNA sequence: TGTGCCAGCAGCCCCCGGGGTAGCGGGAGTTCAGATACGCAGTATTTT.